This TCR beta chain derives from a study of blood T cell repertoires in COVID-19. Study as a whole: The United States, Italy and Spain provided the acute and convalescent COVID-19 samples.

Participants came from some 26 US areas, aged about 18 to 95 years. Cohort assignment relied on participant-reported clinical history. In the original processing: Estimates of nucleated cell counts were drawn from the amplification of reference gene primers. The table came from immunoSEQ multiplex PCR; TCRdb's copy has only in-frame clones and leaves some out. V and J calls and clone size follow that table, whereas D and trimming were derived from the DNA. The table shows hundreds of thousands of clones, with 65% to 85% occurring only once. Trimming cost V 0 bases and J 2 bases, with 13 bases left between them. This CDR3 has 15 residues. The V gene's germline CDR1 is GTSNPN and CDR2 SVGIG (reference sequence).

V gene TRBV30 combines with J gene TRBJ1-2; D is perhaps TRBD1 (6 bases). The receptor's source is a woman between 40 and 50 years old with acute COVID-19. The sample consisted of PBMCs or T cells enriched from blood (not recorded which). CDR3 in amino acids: CAWSVRQEANYGYTF. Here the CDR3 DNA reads TGTGCCTGGAGTGTGAGACAGGAGGCCAACTATGGCTACACCTTC. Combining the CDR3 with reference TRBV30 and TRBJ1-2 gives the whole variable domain SQTIHQWPATLVQPVGSPLSLECTVEGTSNPNLYWYRQAAGRGLQLLFYSVGIGQISSEVPQNLSASRPQDRQFILSSKKLLLSDSGFYLCAWSVRQEANYGYTFGSGTRLTVV.